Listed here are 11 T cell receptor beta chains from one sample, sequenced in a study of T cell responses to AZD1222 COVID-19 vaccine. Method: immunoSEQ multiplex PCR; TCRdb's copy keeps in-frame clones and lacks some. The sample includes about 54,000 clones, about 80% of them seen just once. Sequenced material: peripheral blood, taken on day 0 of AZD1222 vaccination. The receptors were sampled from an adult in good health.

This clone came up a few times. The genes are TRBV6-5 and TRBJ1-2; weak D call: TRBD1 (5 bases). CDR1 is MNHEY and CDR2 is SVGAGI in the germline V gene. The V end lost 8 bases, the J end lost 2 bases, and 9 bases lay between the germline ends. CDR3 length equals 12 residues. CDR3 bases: TGTGCCAGCGGGGGAGGGAACTATGGCTACACCTTC. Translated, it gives CASGGGNYGYTF.

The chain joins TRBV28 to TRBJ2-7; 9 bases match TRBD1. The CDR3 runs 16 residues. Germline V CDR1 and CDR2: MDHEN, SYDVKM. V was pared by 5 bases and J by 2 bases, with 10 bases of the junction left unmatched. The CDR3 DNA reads TGTGCCAGCAGTCCATGGGGGGGACAGGGCACCTACGAGCAGTACTTC. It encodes CASSPWGGQGTYEQYF.

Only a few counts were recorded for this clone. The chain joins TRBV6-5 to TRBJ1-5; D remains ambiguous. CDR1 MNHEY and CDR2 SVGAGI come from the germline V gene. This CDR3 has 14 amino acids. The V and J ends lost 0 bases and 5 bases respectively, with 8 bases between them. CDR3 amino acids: CASSYSRSYQPQHF. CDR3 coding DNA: TGTGCCAGCAGTTACTCGAGAAGTTATCAGCCCCAGCATTTT.

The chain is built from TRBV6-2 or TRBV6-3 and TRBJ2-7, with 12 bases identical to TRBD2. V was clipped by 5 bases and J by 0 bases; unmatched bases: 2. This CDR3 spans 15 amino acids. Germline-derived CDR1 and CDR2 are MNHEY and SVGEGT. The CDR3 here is CASSATSGGSYEQYF. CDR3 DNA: TGTGCCAGCAGTGCGACTAGCGGGGGCTCCTACGAGCAGTACTTC.

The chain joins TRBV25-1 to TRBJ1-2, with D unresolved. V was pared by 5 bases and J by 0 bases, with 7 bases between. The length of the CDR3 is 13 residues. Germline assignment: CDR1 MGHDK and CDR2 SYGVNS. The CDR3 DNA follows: TGTGCCAGCAGTCCTACAGCTAACTATGGCTACACCTTC. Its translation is CASSPTANYGYTF.

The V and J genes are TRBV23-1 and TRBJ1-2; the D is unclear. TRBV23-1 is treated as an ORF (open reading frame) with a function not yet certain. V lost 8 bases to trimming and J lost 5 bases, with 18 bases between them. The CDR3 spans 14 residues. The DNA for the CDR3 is TGCGCCAGCGGTTACAGCTCGCAAAGATATGGCTACACCTTC. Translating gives CASGYSSQRYGYTF.

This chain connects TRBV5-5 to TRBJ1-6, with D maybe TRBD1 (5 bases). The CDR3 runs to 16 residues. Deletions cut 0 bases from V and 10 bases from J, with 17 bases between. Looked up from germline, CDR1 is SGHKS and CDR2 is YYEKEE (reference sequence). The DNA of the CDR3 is TGTGCCAGCAGCTTGGAGCCGGGGGTTGAAAACTCACCCCTCCACTTT. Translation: CASSLEPGVENSPLHF.

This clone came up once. The chain's CDR3 is CASRPLGQGRAGELFF. As DNA, the CDR3 is TGTGCCAGCAGGCCCCTCGGACAGGGTAGAGCCGGGGAGCTGTTTTTT. This chain joins TRBV4-2 and TRBJ2-2; TRBD1 aligns across 8 bases. Germline trimming cut 6 bases from V and 6 bases from J; bases unmatched to any gene: 12. The CDR3 contains 16 residues. Germline-derived CDR1 and CDR2 are LGHNA and YNFKEQ.

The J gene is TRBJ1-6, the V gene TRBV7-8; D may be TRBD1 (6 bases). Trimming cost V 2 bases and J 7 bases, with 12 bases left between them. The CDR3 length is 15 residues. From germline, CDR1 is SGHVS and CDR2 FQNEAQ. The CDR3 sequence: CASSLFVQGNSPLHF. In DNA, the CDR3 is TGTGCCAGCAGCTTATTTGTACAGGGAAATTCACCCCTCCACTTT.

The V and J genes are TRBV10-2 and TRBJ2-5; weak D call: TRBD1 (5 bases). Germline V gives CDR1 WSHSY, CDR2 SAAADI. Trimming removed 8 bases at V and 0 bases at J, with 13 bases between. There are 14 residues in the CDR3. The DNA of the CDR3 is TGCGCCAGCGCTGGACATCTGTACCAAGAGACCCAGTACTTC. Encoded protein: CASAGHLYQETQYF.

CDR3 residues: CASSDANTGELFF. DNA of the CDR3: TGTGCCAGCTCCGACGCGAACACCGGGGAGCTGTTTTTT. V usage is TRBV18 and J usage is TRBJ2-2; unclear D gene. The V gene lost 6 bases and the J gene lost 0 bases, with 5 bases spanning the gap. Looked up from germline, CDR1 is KGHSH and CDR2 is LQKENI. This CDR3 region has 13 residues.